These 18 T cell receptor beta chains share one sample of origin, sequenced in a study of blood T cells in healthy people across ages. With a J-beta primer mix and a sample-barcoded 5' primer, a second PCR ran roughly 6 to 11 cycles. TCRdb analysed the 5' RACE reads with MiXCR anew, one entry per CDR3 protein. The sample has some 790,000 distinct CDR3 sequences, less than 35% seen once; the top ten hold roughly 17%. The sample comprised blood. The receptors were sampled from an elderly woman in good health.

On this clonotype itself: This may stem from a read error, because a much larger clone lies one nucleotide away. This sequence joins TRBV20-1 and TRBJ1-6; 10 bases match TRBD1. The CDR3 has 13 amino acids. Germline V gene lookup returns CDR1 DFQATT and CDR2 SNEGSKA (reference sequence). This CDR3 is CSALTGGSSPRHF. CDR3 DNA: TGCAGTGCTTTGACAGGGGGCAGTTCACCCCGCCACTTT.

This clonotype appeared many times. The rearrangement joins TRBV7-2 to TRBJ1-2; D not certain. The CDR3 runs 14 residues. Germline V lookup: CDR1 SGHTA, CDR2 FQGNSA. The V end was cut by 1 base, the J end by 0 bases, with 6 bases between. CDR3 protein: CASSLELTNYGYTF. CDR3 nucleotide sequence: TGTGCCAGCAGCTTAGAATTAACTAACTATGGCTACACCTTC.

The rearrangement uses TRBV3-1 and TRBJ1-6; 10 bases agree with TRBD1. This CDR3 is 17 amino acids long. The trim removed 2 bases at V and 8 bases at J, leaving 9 bases unmatched. CDR1 and CDR2 (germline): LGHDT, YNNKEL (reference sequence). CDR3 region: CASSQRTGGRFDSPLHF. DNA of the CDR3: TGTGCCAGCAGCCAACGGACAGGGGGTAGGTTTGATTCACCCCTCCACTTT.

This clonotype was observed a few times. The chain carries TRBV20-1 and TRBJ1-6, with D possibly TRBD1 on 5 matching bases. V was trimmed by 0 bases and J by 8 bases, leaving 8 bases between them. This CDR3 comprises 13 residues. Germline V gene lookup returns CDR1 DFQATT and CDR2 SNEGSKA (reference sequence). The CDR3 DNA reads TGCAGTGCTAGAGATATGGGGGATTCACCCCTCCACTTT. Protein product: CSARDMGDSPLHF.

This clonotype was picked up one time. A much more abundant neighbour one base away suggests this may be a read error. The V gene is TRBV5-1, the J gene TRBJ1-1, with 8 bases lining up with TRBD1. This CDR3 is built from 14 residues. The junction had 6 bases not matched to a gene; V was cut back by 4 bases and J by 4 bases. The germline CDR1 and CDR2 sequences are SGHRS and YFSETQ. The CDR3 here is CASSQDRGSTEAFF. DNA for the CDR3: TGCGCCAGCAGCCAAGACAGGGGAAGCACTGAAGCTTTCTTT.

This clonotype came up a few times. A much larger clone differs from this one at a single base, so this may be a read error. The DNA is left out, because the CDR3 cannot be placed on it with certainty; the CDR3 is given as TCRdb lists it. The rearrangement links TRBV20-1 to TRBJ1-2. The CDR3 totals 13 residues, both ends included. Germline V CDR1 and CDR2: DFQATT, SNEGSKA (reference sequence). The CDR3 reads CSATTGGNYGCTF.

This clonotype was observed a handful of times. Just one base apart from a much larger clone, this may be a read error. CDR3 DNA sequence: TGTGCCAGCAGCCAAGGGGGTTGGGGATACAATGAGCAGTACTTC. Translation gives CASSQGGWGYNEQYF. The J gene is TRBJ2-1, the V gene TRBV11-2, with a tentative D call TRBD1 (6 bases). The J call may be wrong; the DNA end is better matched by TRBJ2-7. The CDR3 is 15 amino acids. CDR1 is SGHAT, CDR2 FQNNGV, per germline.

This clonotype is a singleton in its sample. Given a much more abundant clone one base away, this may be a read error. V usage is TRBV3-1 and J usage is TRBJ1-2, with a tentative D call TRBD1 (5 bases). CDR1 is LGHDT and CDR2 is YNNKEL in the germline V gene (reference sequence). V lost 1 base and J 4 bases, leaving 10 bases between the germline ends. The length of the CDR3 is 14 residues. CDR3 in DNA: TGTGCCAGCAGCCAAGGGAGACAGATCTATGGCTACACCTTC. It specifies CASSQGRQIYGYTF.

There are many counts of this clonotype. The rearrangement links TRBV15 to TRBJ2-2, with 9 bases aligning to TRBD1. Germline CDR1 LNHNV, CDR2 YYDKDF (reference sequence). V shed 6 bases and J 2 bases; nucleotides not matched to a gene: 10. The CDR3 runs to 17 residues. The CDR3 DNA follows: TGTGCCACCAGTACCGGGACAGGGAATGTTAACACCGGGGAGCTGTTTTTT. This sequence encodes CATSTGTGNVNTGELFF.

This clonotype was seen ten or more times. The CDR3 DNA sequence: TGCAGTGCGCGGGCCCCCTCCCCAAACTATGGCTACACCTTC. Amino acids: CSARAPSPNYGYTF. V is TRBV20-1 and J is TRBJ1-2; D is ambiguous. Germline V gene lookup returns CDR1 DFQATT and CDR2 SNEGSKA (reference sequence). Between the trimmed V and J ends, which lost 6 bases and 2 bases, there was a span of 16 bases. The CDR3 is 14 residues long.

This clonotype showed up many times. The J gene is TRBJ2-7, the V gene TRBV3-1; TRBD1 agrees at 10 bases. Germline V CDR1 and CDR2: LGHDT, YNNKEL (reference sequence). CDR3 length: 16 amino acids. V trimming: 4 bases; J trimming: 7 bases; junction bases outside the gene matches: 13. CDR3 sequence reads: CASSPPRTGGSREQYF. Here the CDR3 DNA reads TGTGCCAGCAGCCCTCCCCGGACAGGGGGTTCAAGGGAGCAGTACTTC.

Comments on this clonotype: One base away lies a much larger clone, so this may be a sequencing read error. The chain joins TRBV7-9 to TRBJ2-7, with 7 nucleotides matching TRBD1. This CDR3 spans 14 amino acids. Germline lookup yields CDR1 SEHNR and CDR2 FQNEAQ (reference sequence). The trim removed 3 bases at V and 0 bases at J, leaving 2 bases unmatched. The CDR3 reads CASSFQGDSYEQYF. The CDR3 nucleotides are TGTGCCAGCAGCTTCCAGGGGGACTCCTACGAGCAGTACTTC.

To note about this clonotype: One base away lies a much larger clone, so this may be a sequencing read error. V is TRBV20-1 and J is TRBJ2-7; TRBD1 matches at 9 bases. This CDR3 region has 15 residues. Germline CDR1 and CDR2: DFQATT and SNEGSKA (reference sequence). The junction had 10 bases not matched to a gene; V was cut back by 0 bases and J by 7 bases. For the CDR3, the DNA is TGCAGTGCTAGAGATAACAGGGGGCCCTACAATGAGCAGTACTTC. Translation gives CSARDNRGPYNEQYF.

In this sample, this clonotype turned up a few times. A much larger clone differs from this one at a single base, so this may be a read error. The chain has TRBV5-5 and TRBJ1-2; 7 bases are shared with TRBD1. CDR3 length: 15 amino acids. Germline V gene data show CDR1 as SGHKS and CDR2 as YYEKEE (reference sequence). CDR3: CASGLSGTENYGYTF. As DNA, the CDR3 is TGTGCCAGCGGCTTGTCGGGGACAGAAAACTATGGCTACACCTTC. Together with reference TRBV5-5 and TRBJ1-2, the CDR3 gives the full variable domain: DAGVTQSPTHLIKTRGQQVTLRCSPISGHKSVSWYQQVLGQGPQFIFQYYEKEERGRGNFPDRFSARQFPNYSSELNVNALLLGDSALYLCASGLSGTENYGYTFGSGTRLTVV.

In DNA form, the CDR3 reads TGTGCCAGCAGCTCTCCTGACTTGTACCAAGAGACCCAGTACTTC. The encoded protein is CASSSPDLYQETQYF. The chain has TRBV7-2 and TRBJ2-5, with no clear D. The germline CDR1 and CDR2 sequences are SGHTA and FQGNSA. The CDR3 has 15 residues. The V end was cut by 4 bases, the J end by 0 bases, with 12 bases between.

This clonotype was counted many times. The gene calls are TRBV6-2 or TRBV6-3 and TRBJ2-5, with TRBD2 identical over 8 bases. This CDR3 has 14 amino acids. V trimming: 6 bases; J trimming: 4 bases; junction bases outside the gene matches: 7. Germline assignment: CDR1 MNHEY and CDR2 SVGEGT. The CDR3 DNA reads as TGTGCCAGCAGGGATGGCGGGGGGCGAGAGACCCAGTACTTC. The encoded protein is CASRDGGGRETQYF.

On this clonotype: A single base separates this from a much larger clone, so it may be a read error. The V and J genes are TRBV4-3 and TRBJ1-6; TRBD1 agrees at 7 bases. This CDR3 contains 16 residues. Germline trimming cut 1 base from V and 4 bases from J; bases unmatched to any gene: 4. Germline assignment: CDR1 LGHNA and CDR2 YSLEER. CDR3: CASSQGPGGYNSPLHF. The CDR3 nucleotides read TGCGCCAGCAGCCAAGGGCCAGGGGGATATAATTCACCCCTCCACTTT.

This clonotype was detected many times. This chain uses TRBV20-1 with TRBJ2-5; 14 bases align to TRBD2. After removal of 6 bases from V and 4 bases from J, the junction contained 13 bases not matched to a gene. Germline V CDR1 and CDR2: DFQATT, SNEGSKA (reference sequence). The CDR3 is made up of 17 amino acids. CDR3 amino acids: CSAPGTSGGLPGETQYF. The CDR3 region has the DNA TGCAGTGCCCCTGGGACTAGCGGGGGCCTACCGGGAGAGACCCAGTACTTC.